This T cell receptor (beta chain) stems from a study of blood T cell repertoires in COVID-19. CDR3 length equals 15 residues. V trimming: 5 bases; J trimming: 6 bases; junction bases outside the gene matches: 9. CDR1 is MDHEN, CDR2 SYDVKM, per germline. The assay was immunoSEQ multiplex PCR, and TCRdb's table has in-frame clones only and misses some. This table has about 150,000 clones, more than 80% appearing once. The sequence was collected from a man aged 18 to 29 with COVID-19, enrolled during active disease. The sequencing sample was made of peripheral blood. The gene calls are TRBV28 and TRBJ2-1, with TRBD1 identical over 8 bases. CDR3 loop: CASSETGTGSNEQFF. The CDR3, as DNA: TGTGCCAGCAGTGAAACCGGGACAGGATCCAATGAGCAGTTCTTC.